The 10 T cell receptor beta chains below were found in one sample sequenced in a study of T cells in Graves' hyperthyroidism and ophthalmopathy. Amplification yielded TCR beta CDR3 regions, with RNA transcripts as the source. TCR CDR3 regions were first amplified by RT-PCR with HTBI primers. TCRdb reprocessed the multiplex PCR reads via MiXCR and lists one record per CDR3 protein. Of approximately 320,000 distinct CDR3 sequences listed, around a sixth are singletons. Sequences were obtained from blood. Receptors originate from a man aged 25 to 40 with Graves' hyperthyroidism.

This clonotype was counted a few times. This chain joins TRBV10-3 and TRBJ2-5; D gene ambiguous. The CDR3 contains 11 residues. From germline, CDR1 is ENHRY and CDR2 SYGVKD. Between the trimmed V and J ends, which lost 2 bases and 12 bases, there was a span of 10 bases. The CDR3 sequence: CAISEHEGKYF. CDR3 in DNA: TGTGCCATCAGTGAGCATGAAGGGAAGTACTTC.

CDR3: CASSWEAGPGEAFF. DNA for the CDR3: TGTGCCAGCAGCTGGGAGGCGGGCCCCGGAGAAGCTTTCTTT. This rearrangement joins TRBV5-8 to TRBJ1-1; D uncertain. The germline gives CDR1 SGHTS, CDR2 YDEGEE. This CDR3 contains 14 residues. V dropped 3 bases and J dropped 8 bases, with 17 bases sitting between them.

This chain joins TRBV5-4 and TRBJ1-1, with unresolved D. Trimming took 4 bases from V and 7 from J, leaving 14 bases between them. The germline gives CDR1 SGHNT, CDR2 YYREEE (reference sequence). The CDR3 is 13 amino acids. The CDR3 region has the DNA TGTGCCAGCAGCCCGAAGGACCGGTATGAAGCTTTCTTT. Its protein product is CASSPKDRYEAFF.

This chain joins TRBV18 and TRBJ2-7; D remains ambiguous. This CDR3 region has 13 residues. The germline V and J ends were trimmed by 4 bases and 2 bases, with 9 bases remaining between them. Germline V CDR1 and CDR2: KGHSH, LQKENI. CDR3: CASSLRPAYEQYF. The CDR3 nucleotides are TGTGCCAGCTCACTCCGGCCCGCCTACGAGCAGTACTTC.

This clonotype appeared many times. The chain has TRBV2 and TRBJ2-1; D is possibly TRBD1 (5 bases). The length of the CDR3 is 15 residues. CDR1 SNHLY and CDR2 FYNNEI come from the germline V gene. V was trimmed by 2 bases and J by 3 bases, leaving 11 bases between them. CDR3 sequence: CASSERGAIYNEQFF. The CDR3 DNA reads as TGTGCCAGCAGTGAAAGGGGCGCCATCTACAATGAGCAGTTCTTC.

This clonotype was observed a few times. The genes are TRBV7-9 and TRBJ2-5; 7 bases match TRBD2. The CDR3 extends over 14 amino acids. Germline CDR1 and CDR2: SEHNR and FQNEAQ (reference sequence). With 5 bases clipped from V and 4 bases from J, the junction kept 7 bases outside the gene matches. The CDR3 coding sequence is TGTGCCAGCAGCCAGTCGCTAGCGGTAGAGACCCAGTACTTC. Translation gives CASSQSLAVETQYF.

The table lists this clonotype with many counts. The chain recombines TRBV5-5 with TRBJ1-4, with unresolved D. Looked up from germline, CDR1 is SGHKS and CDR2 is YYEKEE (reference sequence). The CDR3 is 15 amino acids. V lost 2 bases to trimming and J lost 0 bases, with 8 bases between them. The CDR3 DNA follows: TGTGCCAGCAGCTTAACGGCAGCAACTAATGAAAAACTGTTTTTT. It is translated as CASSLTAATNEKLFF. Together with reference TRBV5-5 and TRBJ1-4, the CDR3 gives the full variable domain: DAGVTQSPTHLIKTRGQQVTLRCSPISGHKSVSWYQQVLGQGPQFIFQYYEKEERGRGNFPDRFSARQFPNYSSELNVNALLLGDSALYLCASSLTAATNEKLFFGSGTQLSVL.

This clonotype came up many times. The chain uses TRBV6-1 and TRBJ1-2; D is possibly TRBD1 (6 bases). Germline V gene lookup returns CDR1 MNHNS and CDR2 SASEGT. CDR3 length: 14 residues. Trimming pared 6 bases from V and 4 bases from J, leaving 15 bases between. CDR3 nucleotides: TGTGCCAGCAGCGCTAGACAGGACGCCTATGGCTACACCTTC. Amino acids: CASSARQDAYGYTF.

A remark on this clonotype: A much larger clone differs by one base, so this may be a read error. V and J are TRBV7-3 and TRBJ2-7, with 7 bases that match TRBD2. Germline CDR1 and CDR2: SGHTA and FQGTGA. The CDR3 is 14 amino acids. CDR3 sequence: CVSSPSGNTYEQYF. The CDR3 region has the DNA TGTGTCAGCAGCCCGAGCGGGAACACCTACGAGCAGTACTTC.

This clonotype was observed many times. The chain carries TRBV28 and TRBJ1-1; D remains ambiguous. The germline V and J ends were trimmed by 3 bases and 1 base, with 12 bases remaining between them. The CDR3 contains 15 residues. Germline CDR1 and CDR2: MDHEN and SYDVKM. The CDR3 nucleotides are TGTGCCAGCAGTTTTAACCTGGCCTCGAACACTGAAGCTTTCTTT. This translates into CASSFNLASNTEAFF.